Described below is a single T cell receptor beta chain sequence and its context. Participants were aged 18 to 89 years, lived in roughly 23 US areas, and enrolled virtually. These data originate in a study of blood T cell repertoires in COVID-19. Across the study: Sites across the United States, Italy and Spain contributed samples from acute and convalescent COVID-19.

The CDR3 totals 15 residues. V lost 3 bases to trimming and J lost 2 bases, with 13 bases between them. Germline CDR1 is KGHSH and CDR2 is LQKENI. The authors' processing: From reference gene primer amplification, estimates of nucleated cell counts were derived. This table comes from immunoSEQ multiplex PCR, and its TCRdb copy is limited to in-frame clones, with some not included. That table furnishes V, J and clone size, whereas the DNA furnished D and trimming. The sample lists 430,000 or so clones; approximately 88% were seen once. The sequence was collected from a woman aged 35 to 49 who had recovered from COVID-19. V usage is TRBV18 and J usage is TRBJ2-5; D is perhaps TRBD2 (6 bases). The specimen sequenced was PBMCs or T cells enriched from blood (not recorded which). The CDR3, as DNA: TGTGCCAGCTCACCTATTGGAGGGCCACAAGAGACCCAGTACTTC. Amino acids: CASSPIGGPQETQYF.